This section outlines one T cell receptor (beta chain) sequence together with its context. These data originate in a study of blood T cell repertoires in COVID-19. Methods used by the authors: The authors estimated nucleated cell counts from reference gene primer amplification. Measured with immunoSEQ multiplex PCR; TCRdb has only the in-frame clones, and not every one. That table supplies the V and J calls and clone size; D and trimming were determined from the DNA. This sample has tens of thousands of clones, with over 80% found just once. The material sequenced was peripheral blood. This sequence originates from a man in his forties or fifties with acute or convalescent COVID-19.

CDR3 sequence reads: CASSQGSGDQPQHF. Written as DNA, the CDR3 is TGTGCCAGCAGCCAAGGTTCGGGGGATCAGCCCCAGCATTTT. The chain joins TRBV4-2 to TRBJ1-5; D is possibly TRBD1 (5 bases). V lost 1 base and J lost 5, with 9 bases in between. CDR1 is LGHNA and CDR2 is YNFKEQ in the germline V gene. The CDR3 loop spans 14 amino acids.